This T cell receptor (beta chain) was sequenced during a study of OX40 agonist ivuxolimab in advanced cancers. General study points: Among the lowest peripheral clonal expansion occurred in 0.1-3.0 mg/kg partial responders.

Trimming at V came to 5 bases and at J to 1 base, leaving 5 bases not matched to a gene. CDR1 and CDR2 from the germline V gene are LNHDA and SQIVND (reference sequence). There are 16 residues in the CDR3. For this clone: Its cognate antigen is unknown.

Measured with immunoSEQ multiplex PCR; TCRdb has only the in-frame clones, and not every one. This sample has tens of thousands of clones, with around four fifths found just once. The chain is built from TRBV19 and TRBJ2-1, with 10 bases lining up with TRBD1. Sample: CD4+ or CD8+ T cells sorted from blood, taken in a trial of the OX40 agonist ivuxolimab. This clonotype originated in an adult with an advanced solid tumor such as melanoma, head and neck, liver or kidney cancer. The CDR3 region has the DNA TGTGCCAGTAGTTCCCCGGGACAGGGGTCCTACAATGAGCAGTTCTTC. Its protein is CASSSPGQGSYNEQFF.